This T cell receptor (beta chain) is from a study of T cells in localized non-small cell lung cancer. Whole-study results and caveats: Uninvolved adjacent lung showed higher T cell clonality than tumor. Within adjacent lung there appeared a median around 60 of the top 100 tumor clones.

Notes on this clone: Its antigen is still unknown.

Trimming pared 3 bases from V and 3 bases from J, leaving 14 bases between. The CDR3 runs to 15 residues. Germline CDR1 GTSNPN, CDR2 SVGIG (reference sequence). Assay used: immunoSEQ multiplex PCR; TCRdb lists only in-frame clones, some missing. The sample shows about 52,000 clones, around nine tenths of them seen only once. The V gene is TRBV30, the J gene TRBJ1-4, with unresolved D. The sequence was obtained from a female donor with stage II lung adenocarcinoma. Here the sequenced sample was PBMCs, taken before any cancer treatment. The CDR3 coding sequence is TGTGCCTGGAGGCCGGGCCTAGCGCCTAATGAAAAACTGTTTTTT. This codes for CAWRPGLAPNEKLFF.